This T cell receptor (beta chain) originates from a study of blood T cell repertoires in COVID-19. Sequencing was performed with immunoSEQ multiplex PCR; in TCRdb, only in-frame clones are kept and a portion is missing. The repertoire holds 450,000 to 500,000 clones, with roughly 87% as singletons. The sequencing sample was made of PBMCs or T cells enriched from blood (not recorded which). This clonotype originated in a woman younger than 30 who had recovered from COVID-19.

For the CDR3, the DNA is TGTGCCAGCAGTGAAGGCAGGGGAGGGGATGGCTACACCTTC. Translation: CASSEGRGGDGYTF. The V gene is TRBV2, the J gene TRBJ1-2; perhaps TRBD1 as D (6 bases). The V gene's germline CDR1 is SNHLY and CDR2 FYNNEI. Trimming shortened V by 1 base and J by 6 bases, and 12 bases separated the two germline ends. The CDR3 is 14 amino acids.